These 19 T cell receptor beta chains were sequenced from one sample in a study of blood T cell repertoires in COVID-19. The repertoire was sequenced with immunoSEQ multiplex PCR; TCRdb's copy has only in-frame clones and lacks some. This table holds under 300,000 clones, 86% found once. Sequences were obtained from peripheral blood. The receptors were sampled from a man aged 18 to 29 with active or convalescent COVID-19.

The CDR3 DNA is TGTGCCATCAGTGAGTTTAACCCGGGACAGGCAAGCTCTGGAAACACCATATATTTT. Protein sequence: CAISEFNPGQASSGNTIYF. The genes are TRBV10-3 and TRBJ1-3; 8 nucleotides agree with TRBD1. The CDR3 is 19 residues long. The germline V gene encodes CDR1 ENHRY and CDR2 SYGVKD. The J segment lost 0 bases and the V segment lost 1 base, leaving 11 bases of the junction unmatched.

The rearrangement uses TRBV19 and TRBJ1-5; D is uncertain. CDR3 length: 13 residues. Germline CDR1 reads LNHDA; CDR2 reads SQIVND (reference sequence). Between the trimmed V and J ends, which lost 5 bases and 6 bases, there was a span of 11 bases. The CDR3 sequence: CASSETASQPQHF. The CDR3 DNA reads TGTGCCAGTAGTGAAACAGCAAGTCAGCCCCAGCATTTT.

The chain combines TRBV5-1 with TRBJ2-5, with TRBD1 identical over 10 bases. CDR3 length: 15 amino acids. The J segment lost 5 bases and the V segment lost 5 bases, leaving 9 bases of the junction unmatched. Germline CDR1 is SGHRS and CDR2 is YFSETQ. CDR3 protein: CASSYSRGQGETQYF. The CDR3 DNA reads TGCGCCAGCAGTTACTCTCGGGGACAGGGGGAGACCCAGTACTTC. Filled out from reference TRBV5-1 and TRBJ2-5, the complete variable domain reads KAGVTQTPRYLIKTRGQQVTLSCSPISGHRSVSWYQQTPGQGLQFLFEYFSETQRNKGNFPGRFSGRQFSNSRSEMNVSTLELGDSALYLCASSYSRGQGETQYFGPGTRLLVL.

The CDR3 region is CASFPFEQGSIYTEAFF. CDR3 nucleotide sequence: TGTGCCAGCTTTCCCTTCGAACAGGGATCGATTTACACTGAAGCTTTCTTT. The chain links TRBV18 to TRBJ1-1; perhaps TRBD1 as D (6 bases). Germline lookup yields CDR1 KGHSH and CDR2 LQKENI. This CDR3 region has 17 residues. Trimming cost V 7 bases and J 3 bases, with 24 bases left between them.

This clone was detected only once. The chain has TRBV18 and TRBJ1-2; D is undetermined. The CDR3 runs 15 residues. In germline, CDR1 is KGHSH, CDR2 LQKENI. Deletions cut 3 bases from V and 0 bases from J, with 11 bases between. The DNA for the CDR3 is TGTGCCAGCTCACCGGAGTATTTCGCTAACTATGGCTACACCTTC. Amino acids: CASSPEYFANYGYTF. Full variable domain (rest looked up from reference TRBV18 and TRBJ1-2): NAGVMQNPRHLVRRRGQEARLRCSPMKGHSHVYWYRQLPEEGLKFMVYLQKENIIDESGMPKERFSAEFPKEGPSILRIQQVVRGDSAAYFCASSPEYFANYGYTFGSGTRLTVV.

The chain recombines TRBV5-1 with TRBJ1-4; D unclear. V was trimmed by 0 bases and J by 8 bases, leaving 17 bases between them. The germline V gene encodes CDR1 SGHRS and CDR2 YFSETQ. The CDR3 has 16 amino acids. This CDR3 reads CASSLETHGPEEKLFF. The DNA of the CDR3 is TGCGCCAGCAGCTTGGAGACCCATGGCCCGGAGGAAAAACTGTTTTTT.

This sequence joins TRBV30 and TRBJ2-7, with 12 nucleotides matching TRBD2. The CDR3 has 17 residues. Germline values: CDR1 GTSNPN, CDR2 SVGIG (reference sequence). V shed 2 bases and J 1 base; nucleotides not matched to a gene: 9. The CDR3 DNA reads as TGTGCCTGGAGTATAAAAGCCGGACTAGCGGGGTCCTACGAGCAGTACTTC. Amino acids: CAWSIKAGLAGSYEQYF. Full variable domain (outside the CDR3, taken from reference TRBV30 and TRBJ2-7): SQTIHQWPATLVQPVGSPLSLECTVEGTSNPNLYWYRQAAGRGLQLLFYSVGIGQISSEVPQNLSASRPQDRQFILSSKKLLLSDSGFYLCAWSIKAGLAGSYEQYFGPGTRLTVT.

This clone showed up just once. The chain couples TRBV5-5 to TRBJ2-5; D perhaps matches TRBD1 (6 bases). The CDR3 spans 18 residues. The V gene's germline CDR1 is SGHKS and CDR2 YYEKEE (reference sequence). The ends were cut back, 2 bases at V and 5 bases at J, with 25 bases in the middle. DNA of the CDR3: TGTGCCAGCAGCTTAACCCTAGGTTGGGCACAGGGAATGGAGACCCAGTACTTC. Amino acids: CASSLTLGWAQGMETQYF.

The chain uses TRBV29-1 and TRBJ1-4; TRBD1 is a possible D gene (5 bases). Germline V gene sequence: CDR1 SQVTM, CDR2 ANQGSEA. V gave up 6 bases and J gave up 5 bases, with 13 bases separating them. The CDR3 is 13 residues long. The CDR3 protein is CSVKRQLNEKLFF. CDR3 nucleotide sequence: TGCAGCGTCAAGCGACAGTTAAATGAAAAACTGTTTTTT.

The chain combines TRBV24-1 with TRBJ1-3; 8 bases match TRBD1. Germline CDR1 is KGHDR and CDR2 is SFDVKD. Trimming removed 3 bases from V and 8 bases from J; junction bases left unmatched: 2. This CDR3 contains 13 residues. The CDR3, as DNA: TGTGCCACCAGTGATCACAGGGGGGACACCATATATTTT. Translating it yields CATSDHRGDTIYF.

The rearrangement links TRBV5-1 to TRBJ2-2, with 8 nucleotides matching TRBD1. This CDR3 region has 16 residues. V lost 0 bases to trimming and J lost 3 bases; unmatched junction nucleotides: 4. CDR1 is SGHRS and CDR2 is YFSETQ in the germline V gene. The CDR3 DNA is TGCGCCAGCAGCTTGGGACAGGGGTATGACACCGGGGAGCTGTTTTTT. It specifies CASSLGQGYDTGELFF.

This clone was recorded a few times. This chain joins TRBV19 and TRBJ2-1, with TRBD2 matching 7 bases. This CDR3 is 14 amino acids long. The V gene's germline CDR1 is LNHDA and CDR2 SQIVND (reference sequence). With 1 base clipped from V and 6 bases from J, the junction kept 3 bases outside the gene matches. CDR3 region: CASSIGGLPNEQFF. The DNA of the CDR3 is TGTGCCAGTAGTATAGGGGGACTACCCAATGAGCAGTTCTTC.

This chain links TRBV30 with TRBJ1-2; no clear D. V lost 4 bases and J 6 bases, leaving 15 bases between the germline ends. Germline CDR1 and CDR2: GTSNPN and SVGIG (reference sequence). The CDR3 sequence is 13 residues long. The CDR3, as DNA: TGTGCCTGGAACGTCGGAGCTCGTCATGGCTACACCTTC. It codes for CAWNVGARHGYTF. The full variable domain, with the rest looked up from reference TRBV30 and TRBJ1-2, is SQTIHQWPATLVQPVGSPLSLECTVEGTSNPNLYWYRQAAGRGLQLLFYSVGIGQISSEVPQNLSASRPQDRQFILSSKKLLLSDSGFYLCAWNVGARHGYTFGSGTRLTVV.

This clone was detected ten times or more. J is TRBJ2-3 and V is TRBV30; D is undetermined. Trimming left V 2 bases short and J 1 base short, with 4 bases between. This CDR3 has 12 residues. Looked up from germline, CDR1 is GTSNPN and CDR2 is SVGIG (reference sequence). This chain's CDR3 is CAWSRGTDTQYF. CDR3 sequence (DNA): TGTGCCTGGAGTCGGGGCACAGATACGCAGTATTTT.

J is TRBJ1-1 and V is TRBV7-9; D call uncertain. Trimming took 1 base from V and 4 from J, leaving 7 bases between them. This CDR3 contains 13 residues. Germline lookup yields CDR1 SEHNR and CDR2 FQNEAQ (reference sequence). CDR3 sequence reads: CASSLVATTEAFF. In DNA, the CDR3 is TGTGCCAGCAGCTTAGTGGCAACCACTGAAGCTTTCTTT.

V and J are TRBV6-5 and TRBJ1-1, with TRBD1 matching over 9 bases. The CDR3 is 15 amino acids. Germline V gene lookup returns CDR1 MNHEY and CDR2 SVGAGI. V lost 2 bases, J lost 11 bases, and 12 bases stayed unmatched. The CDR3: CASSYDGQGTMVAFF. The CDR3, as DNA: TGTGCCAGCAGTTACGACGGACAGGGGACAATGGTGGCTTTCTTT.

J is TRBJ2-7 and V is TRBV7-8, with 7 bases lining up with TRBD1. CDR1 SGHVS and CDR2 FQNEAQ come from the germline V gene. CDR3 length: 14 amino acids. V shed 1 base, J shed 4 bases, and the junction held 4 bases outside the gene matches. This CDR3 reads CASSLDDRVYEQYF. The CDR3 nucleotides are TGTGCCAGCAGCTTAGATGACAGGGTATACGAGCAGTACTTC.

The chain couples TRBV28 to TRBJ1-1; unclear D gene. CDR1 and CDR2 from the germline V gene are MDHEN and SYDVKM. Trimming took off 2 bases at V and 4 bases at J, with 14 bases between the two ends. The CDR3 is made up of 15 amino acids. The CDR3 loop reads CASSLGAAGGTEAFF. CDR3 sequence (DNA): TGTGCCAGCAGTTTAGGTGCGGCGGGAGGCACTGAAGCTTTCTTT.

V is TRBV6-6 and J is TRBJ2-5; the match to TRBD1 covers 7 bases. Unmatched junction bases numbered 7, after V lost 6 bases and J lost 0 bases. The CDR3 sequence is 15 residues long. CDR1 is MNHNY and CDR2 is SVGAGI in the germline V gene (reference sequence). The CDR3 coding sequence is TGTGCCAGCAGCGACGACCAGGGGGACCAAGAGACCCAGTACTTC. Its translation is CASSDDQGDQETQYF.